This T cell receptor beta chain emerged from a study of EBV T-cell therapy then PD-1 blockade in nasopharyngeal carcinoma (dated by TCRdb to the early 2020s). Taken from the germline V gene, the CDR1 and CDR2 loops are MRHNA and SNTAGT. The CDR3, from cysteine to phenylalanine, totals 15 residues. This entry keeps only the CDR3 DNA: 45 bases, framed from base 1. Trimming takes 0 bases off V and 5 bases off J; junction bases not matched to a gene: 5. The Qiagen DNeasy Kit was used to extract genomic DNA from the sorted cells. TCR beta chain deep sequencing was performed on the immunoSEQ platform. The study's own analysis went as follows. Repertoire data analysis was performed with the immunoSEQ Analyzer software. TCRdb retrieved this table from immuneACCESS and kept in-frame rearrangements only. Not all clones are present; in checked studies, unresolved V genes account for under half, and no reason is known for the remainder. The V and J calls and clone size are taken from that table; D and trimming were inferred from the DNA. Recorded for this sample are some 19,000 clones; roughly 80% of them occurred a single time. Jointly, the top ten make up less than 40% of the sample.

The treatment or condition label here, explained by the study, means: AdE1-LMPpoly-expanded autologous EBV-specific T-cell therapy followed by anti-PD-1 nivolumab. Concerning this clone itself: The antigen this receptor binds is unknown. Base qualities are not recorded, but no much larger clone differs from it by a single base.

The clonotype was recovered from a middle-aged man with nasopharyngeal carcinoma. The material was CD8+ T cells from blood, obtained at roughly day 35 from a patient whose treatment included autologous EBV-specific T cells and nivolumab. The V and J genes are TRBV6-4 and TRBJ2-3, with 7 central nucleotides matching TRBD2. The bases are TGTGCCAGCAGTGACTCGGCTAGCGGCGTAGATACGCAGTATTTT. It codes for CASSDSASGVDTQYF.